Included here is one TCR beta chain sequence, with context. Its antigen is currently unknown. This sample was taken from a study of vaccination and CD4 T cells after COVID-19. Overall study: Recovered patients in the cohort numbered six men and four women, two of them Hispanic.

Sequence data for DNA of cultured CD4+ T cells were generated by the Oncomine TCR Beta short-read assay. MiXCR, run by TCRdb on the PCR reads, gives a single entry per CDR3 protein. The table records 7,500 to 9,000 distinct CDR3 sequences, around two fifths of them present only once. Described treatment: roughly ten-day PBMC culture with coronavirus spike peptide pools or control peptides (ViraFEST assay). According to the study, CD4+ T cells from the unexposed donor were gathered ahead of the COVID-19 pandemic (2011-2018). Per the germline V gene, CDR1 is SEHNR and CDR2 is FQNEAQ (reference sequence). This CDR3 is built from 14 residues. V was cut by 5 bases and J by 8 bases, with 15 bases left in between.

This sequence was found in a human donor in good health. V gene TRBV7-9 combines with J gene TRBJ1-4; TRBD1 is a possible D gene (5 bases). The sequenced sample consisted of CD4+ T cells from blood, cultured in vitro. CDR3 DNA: TGTGCCAGCAGCCGAGGACAATCTGGGGAAAAACTGTTTTTT. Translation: CASSRGQSGEKLFF.